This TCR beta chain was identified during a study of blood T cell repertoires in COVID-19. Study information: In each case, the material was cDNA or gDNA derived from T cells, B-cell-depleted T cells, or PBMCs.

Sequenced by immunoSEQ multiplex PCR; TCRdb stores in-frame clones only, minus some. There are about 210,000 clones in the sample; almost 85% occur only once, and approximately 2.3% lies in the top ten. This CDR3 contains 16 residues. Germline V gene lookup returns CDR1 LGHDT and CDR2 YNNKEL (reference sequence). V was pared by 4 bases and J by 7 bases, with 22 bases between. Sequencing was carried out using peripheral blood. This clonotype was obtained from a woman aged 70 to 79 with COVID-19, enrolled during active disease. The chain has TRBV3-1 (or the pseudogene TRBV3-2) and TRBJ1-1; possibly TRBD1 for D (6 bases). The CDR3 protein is CASSPPDQYRAIEAFF. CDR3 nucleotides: TGTGCCAGCAGCCCCCCGGATCAGTACAGGGCCATTGAAGCTTTCTTT.